The clone carrying this T cell receptor beta chain appeared a few times. This sample stems from a study of T cells in Graves' hyperthyroidism and ophthalmopathy. Germline V lookup: CDR1 ENHRY, CDR2 SYGVKD. The CDR3 runs 13 residues. Trimming removed 10 bases at V and 6 bases at J, with 18 bases between. Amplification yielded TCR beta CDR3 regions, with RNA transcripts as the source. During a first-round RT-PCR of the TCR CDR3, the HTBI primer set was used. MiXCR, applied by TCRdb to the multiplex PCR reads, yields one record per CDR3 protein. The sample has hundreds of thousands of distinct CDR3 sequences; about a sixth are singletons.

This sequence joins TRBV10-3 and TRBJ1-1; perhaps TRBD1 as D (6 bases). Sequenced: blood. The source of this sequence is a woman in her twenties or thirties with Graves' hyperthyroidism. CDR3 in amino acids: CATTPAAGAEAFF. CDR3 sequence (DNA): TGTGCCACAACCCCGGCAGCAGGGGCTGAAGCTTTCTTT.